Listed here are 30 T cell receptor beta chains from one sample, sequenced in a study of cytomegalovirus exposure and HLA in healthy donors. Primers: 60 Vbeta forward and 13 Jbeta reverse. Some clones are missing from TCRdb's copy, which holds only in-frame ones; the method was immunoSEQ multiplex PCR. The sample yields some 93,000 clones, about 66% seen once. The sequenced sample consisted of PBMCs. These receptors came from a boy between 10 and 17 years old in good health and CMV-seropositive.

The chain links TRBV25-1 to TRBJ2-1, with D tentatively TRBD2 (6 bases). This CDR3 is built from 15 residues. The ends were cut back, 1 base at V and 3 bases at J, with 10 bases in the middle. The germline V gene encodes CDR1 MGHDK and CDR2 SYGVNS. The CDR3 spells CASSELWGDYNEQFF. The CDR3 nucleotides read TGTGCCAGCAGTGAATTGTGGGGGGACTACAATGAGCAGTTCTTC.

The table lists this clone with a few counts. The genes are TRBV7-2 and TRBJ1-4; D not certain. The germline V and J ends were trimmed by 5 bases and 5 bases, with 15 bases remaining between them. Germline CDR1 is SGHTA and CDR2 is FQGNSA. This CDR3 spans 15 amino acids. The CDR3 loop is CASSPPGLGNEKLFF. Written as DNA, the CDR3 is TGTGCCAGCAGCCCGCCGGGATTGGGGAATGAAAAACTGTTTTTT.

The chain links TRBV5-6 to TRBJ2-5; 10 bases fit TRBD1. The CDR3 extends over 13 amino acids. Germline V lookup: CDR1 SGHDT, CDR2 YYEEEE. The V gene end was trimmed by 4 bases and the J gene end by 4 bases; junction bases not matched to a gene: 1. The CDR3 nucleotides are TGTGCCAGCAGCAGGACAGGGGGAGAGACCCAGTACTTC. Its protein product is CASSRTGGETQYF.

V usage is TRBV30 and J usage is TRBJ2-5; TRBD1 agrees at 8 bases. Trimming cost V 1 base and J 3 bases; bases outside gene matches: 7. Germline-derived CDR1 and CDR2 are GTSNPN and SVGIG (reference sequence). This CDR3 is 15 amino acids long. The CDR3 DNA is TGTGCCTGGAGTGCGCTGGCAGGGGGCAAAGAGACCCAGTACTTC. This translates into CAWSALAGGKETQYF.

Only a few counts were recorded for this clone. The V gene is TRBV6-6, the J gene TRBJ1-1; the match to TRBD1 covers 7 bases. The CDR3 contains 13 residues. Germline values: CDR1 MNHNY, CDR2 SVGAGI (reference sequence). Trimming removed 4 bases from V and 4 bases from J; junction bases left unmatched: 3. The chain's CDR3 is CASSSSGGTEAFF. CDR3 coding DNA: TGTGCCAGCAGTTCGTCAGGGGGCACTGAAGCTTTCTTT.

The chain has TRBV28 and TRBJ1-5; D is unresolved. Germline V gene data show CDR1 as MDHEN and CDR2 as SYDVKM. Trimming stripped 0 bases from V and 1 base from J, with 7 bases between. The CDR3 spans 15 residues. CDR3 coding DNA: TGTGCCAGCAGTTTATGGGGAGAGAGCAATCAGCCCCAGCATTTT. Protein product: CASSLWGESNQPQHF.

This clone was counted once. J is TRBJ2-7 and V is TRBV7-8; TRBD2 might be the D (6 bases). With 6 bases removed from V and 7 bases from J, the gap between germline ends came to 16 bases. The CDR3 loop spans 13 amino acids. CDR1 and CDR2 (germline): SGHVS, FQNEAQ. CDR3 nucleotide sequence: TGTGCCAGCAGTTTTGTGGGTGGAGGGGAGCAGTACTTC. This translates into CASSFVGGGEQYF.

V is TRBV6-6 and J is TRBJ2-1, with D possibly TRBD2 on 5 matching bases. Germline V lookup: CDR1 MNHNY, CDR2 SVGAGI (reference sequence). The CDR3 totals 15 residues. Deletions cut 2 bases from V and 4 bases from J, with 12 bases between. The CDR3 DNA follows: TGTGCCAGCAGTTACATATCTCGGGGTTACAATGAGCAGTTCTTC. This gives the protein CASSYISRGYNEQFF.

This clone was observed a few times. The CDR3: CASSGLPIPSYNEQFF. In DNA, the CDR3 is TGTGCCAGCAGTGGTCTACCTATCCCCTCCTACAATGAGCAGTTCTTC. The chain links TRBV2 to TRBJ2-1; D not certain. This CDR3 region has 16 residues. From germline, CDR1 is SNHLY and CDR2 FYNNEI. Trimming removed 4 bases at V and 0 bases at J, with 13 bases between.

The rearrangement uses TRBV6-5 and TRBJ2-1; 11 nucleotides agree with TRBD2. Trimming removed 0 bases from V and 7 bases from J; junction bases left unmatched: 5. The germline V gene has CDR1 MNHEY and CDR2 SVGAGI. The CDR3 consists of 16 residues. CDR3 loop: CASSYSLAGGLNEQFF. As DNA, the CDR3 is TGTGCCAGCAGTTACTCTCTAGCGGGAGGACTGAATGAGCAGTTCTTC.

A single count supports this clone. The rearrangement uses TRBV7-2 and TRBJ1-2; 10 nucleotides match TRBD1. The CDR3 contains 15 residues. The germline gives CDR1 SGHTA, CDR2 FQGNSA. V lost 5 bases, J lost 8 bases, and 11 bases stayed unmatched. In DNA form, the CDR3 reads TGTGCCAGCAGCCCGCAACGACAGGGGGCGAGAGGCTACACCTTC. Its translation is CASSPQRQGARGYTF.

Note on this clone: Its ends do not fully match the called genes, so a read error is possible. The V gene is TRBV4-3, the J gene TRBJ1-5; no clear D. This CDR3 is 15 amino acids long. Per germline, CDR1 LGHNA and CDR2 YSLEER. This chain's CDR3 is CASSQDNLSNQPQNF. DNA for the CDR3: TGCGCCAGCAGCCAAGATAACCTTAGCAATCAGCCCCAGAATTTT.

This chain connects TRBV2 to TRBJ1-2, with 7 positions matching TRBD1. Unmatched junction bases numbered 6, after V lost 2 bases and J lost 6 bases. The CDR3 runs 14 residues. Germline V gives CDR1 SNHLY, CDR2 FYNNEI. CDR3 loop: CASSEQGQGDGYTF. In DNA, the CDR3 is TGTGCCAGCAGTGAACAGGGTCAGGGGGATGGCTACACCTTC.

In its sample, this clone was seen once. The chain recombines TRBV4-3 with TRBJ1-1; the match to TRBD1 covers 7 bases. The germline gives CDR1 LGHNA, CDR2 YSLEER. The V gene end was trimmed by 5 bases and the J gene end by 4 bases; junction bases not matched to a gene: 4. The CDR3 loop spans 13 amino acids. CDR3 DNA: TGCGCCAGCAGCTCGACAGGGTTCACTGAAGCTTTCTTT. Protein: CASSSTGFTEAFF.

The CDR3 bases are TGTGCCTGGAGTGTACAGGGTTGGAATTCACCCCTCCACTTT. This translates into CAWSVQGWNSPLHF. The rearrangement links TRBV30 to TRBJ1-6; a possible D gene is TRBD1 (6 bases). V lost 0 bases, J lost 7 bases, and 10 bases lay in between. The CDR3 is made up of 14 amino acids. Germline V gene data show CDR1 as GTSNPN and CDR2 as SVGIG (reference sequence).

This clone was observed a single time. The V gene is TRBV19, the J gene TRBJ2-2; possible D gene TRBD1, 6 bases. Looked up from germline, CDR1 is LNHDA and CDR2 is SQIVND (reference sequence). Trimming pared 5 bases from V and 5 bases from J, leaving 15 bases between. The CDR3 is 15 amino acids. CDR3 sequence reads: CASSHTGRWTGELFF. The CDR3 region has the DNA TGTGCCAGTAGTCATACAGGGCGTTGGACCGGGGAGCTGTTTTTT.

The rearrangement joins TRBV2 to TRBJ2-7; 8 positions match TRBD1. V shed 6 bases and J 0 bases; nucleotides not matched to a gene: 1. Per the germline V gene, CDR1 is SNHLY and CDR2 is FYNNEI. This CDR3 is 13 amino acids long. CDR3 sequence: CASSGTGSYEQYF. CDR3 DNA: TGTGCCAGCAGCGGGACAGGCTCCTACGAGCAGTACTTC.

The rearrangement joins TRBV2 to TRBJ2-3; 12 bases map to TRBD2. Germline values: CDR1 SNHLY, CDR2 FYNNEI. Unmatched junction bases numbered 3, after V lost 2 bases and J lost 6 bases. The CDR3 extends over 15 amino acids. CDR3 bases: TGTGCCAGCAGTGAACGGACTAGCGGGGCGGATACGCAGTATTTT. It yields the protein CASSERTSGADTQYF. The full variable domain, with the rest looked up from reference TRBV2 and TRBJ2-3, is EPEVTQTPSHQVTQMGQEVILRCVPISNHLYFYWYRQILGQKVEFLVSFYNNEISEKSEIFDDQFSVERPDGSNFTLKIRSTKLEDSAMYFCASSERTSGADTQYFGPGTRLTVL.

The chain recombines TRBV29-1 with TRBJ2-2; 10 bases are a match to TRBD1. Trimming took 4 bases from V and 7 from J; bases not matched to a gene: 6. The CDR3 totals 14 residues. Per the germline V gene, CDR1 is SQVTM and CDR2 is ANQGSEA. CDR3 DNA: TGCAGCGTTGTGACAGGGGGCTATAGCGGGGAGCTGTTTTTT. This encodes CSVVTGGYSGELFF.

This chain uses TRBV15 with TRBJ2-7; 10 bases fit TRBD1. The trim removed 5 bases at V and 6 bases at J, leaving 10 bases unmatched. The germline V gene encodes CDR1 LNHNV and CDR2 YYDKDF (reference sequence). This CDR3 is 15 amino acids long. The DNA of the CDR3 is TGTGCCACCAGCGGGGTCCGGGACAGGGGTCGCGAGCAGTACTTC. Translation: CATSGVRDRGREQYF. The variable domain in full, with the rest retrieved from reference TRBV15 and TRBJ2-7, is DAMVIQNPRYQVTQFGKPVTLSCSQTLNHNVMYWYQQKSSQAPKLLFHYYDKDFNNEADTPDNFQSRRPNTSFCFLDIRSPGLGDTAMYLCATSGVRDRGREQYFGPGTRLTVT.

The genes are TRBV7-9 and TRBJ1-1; the match to TRBD1 covers 10 bases. After removal of 5 bases from V and 4 bases from J, the junction contained 7 bases not matched to a gene. Germline assignment: CDR1 SEHNR and CDR2 FQNEAQ (reference sequence). This CDR3 is built from 15 residues. CDR3 sequence reads: CASSPKRTGGTEAFF. As DNA, the CDR3 is TGTGCCAGCAGCCCGAAGCGGACAGGGGGCACTGAAGCTTTCTTT.

This clone was seen more than once but under ten times. CDR3 region: CSVEDGTAYGYTF. The CDR3 DNA reads TGCAGCGTTGAGGACGGGACAGCTTATGGCTACACCTTC. The chain couples TRBV29-1 to TRBJ1-2; 7 positions match TRBD1. CDR3 length: 13 amino acids. Germline CDR1 SQVTM, CDR2 ANQGSEA. The V gene end was trimmed by 3 bases and the J gene end by 5 bases; junction bases not matched to a gene: 6.

The genes are TRBV18 and TRBJ1-3; 9 bases are shared with TRBD1. In germline, CDR1 is KGHSH, CDR2 LQKENI. With 5 bases clipped from V and 2 bases from J, the junction kept 7 bases outside the gene matches. The length of the CDR3 is 16 residues. This CDR3 is CASSASQGATGNTIYF. The CDR3 region has the DNA TGTGCCAGCTCAGCTTCACAGGGGGCGACTGGAAACACCATATATTTT.

This clone was counted a few times. V gene TRBV7-9 combines with J gene TRBJ1-4; D is uncertain. Between the trimmed V and J ends, which lost 5 bases and 3 bases, there was a span of 10 bases. Germline loops: CDR1 SEHNR, CDR2 FQNEAQ (reference sequence). The CDR3 covers 14 residues. The DNA for the CDR3 is TGTGCCAGCAGCGAGGGTAGAGCTAATGAAAAACTGTTTTTT. Its protein product is CASSEGRANEKLFF.

The chain carries TRBV5-1 and TRBJ2-7, with TRBD2 matching over 9 bases. J gave up 4 bases and V 5 bases, and 10 bases lay outside the gene matches. Germline CDR1 SGHRS, CDR2 YFSETQ. This CDR3 contains 15 residues. CDR3 amino acids: CASSRIAGVIYEQYF. The CDR3 nucleotides are TGCGCCAGCAGTCGAATAGCGGGAGTTATATACGAGCAGTACTTC.

This rearrangement joins TRBV5-1 to TRBJ1-1; no reliable D call. CDR1 is SGHRS, CDR2 YFSETQ, per germline. V shed 4 bases and J shed 0 bases, with 7 bases lying between them. The CDR3 spans 13 residues. The CDR3 region has the DNA TGCGCCAGCAGCCTTGAGGTGAACACTGAAGCTTTCTTT. Translation: CASSLEVNTEAFF.

The gene calls are TRBV2 and TRBJ2-7, with TRBD2 matching 14 bases. From germline, CDR1 is SNHLY and CDR2 FYNNEI. There are 14 residues in the CDR3. The V segment lost 5 bases and the J segment 9 bases; nucleotides outside the gene matches: 6. CDR3 sequence: CASSWGTSGGTQYF. CDR3 in DNA: TGTGCCAGCAGTTGGGGGACTAGCGGGGGCACGCAGTACTTC.

The V gene is TRBV19, the J gene TRBJ2-7; TRBD2 aligns across 10 bases. Germline lookup yields CDR1 LNHDA and CDR2 SQIVND (reference sequence). The CDR3 covers 15 residues. With 6 bases clipped from V and 3 bases from J, the junction kept 8 bases outside the gene matches. CDR3: CASSPGPSGSYEQYF. In nucleotides, the CDR3 is TGTGCCAGTAGCCCGGGGCCTAGCGGGAGCTACGAGCAGTACTTC. Using reference TRBV19 and TRBJ2-7 for the parts outside the CDR3, the full variable domain is DGGITQSPKYLFRKEGQNVTLSCEQNLNHDAMYWYRQDPGQGLRLIYYSQIVNDFQKGDIAEGYSVSREKKESFPLTVTSAQKNPTAFYLCASSPGPSGSYEQYFGPGTRLTVT.

The chain carries TRBV1 and TRBJ2-3; TRBD2, the table's D call, lacks a check against the DNA. TRBV1 is termed a pseudogene. CDR3 length equals 16 residues. This chain's CDR3 is CTSSQDGVWSSDTQYF. The CDR3 DNA reads as TGCACCAGCAGCCAAGACGGGGTTTGGTCTTCGGATACGCAGTATTTT.

The genes are TRBV5-1 and TRBJ2-1; TRBD1 might be the D (6 bases). The CDR3 covers 14 residues. V lost 4 bases, J lost 4 bases, and 12 bases lay in between. Per germline, CDR1 SGHRS and CDR2 YFSETQ. The CDR3 here is CASSPVGQYNEQFF. Written as DNA, the CDR3 is TGCGCCAGCAGCCCGGTAGGACAGTACAATGAGCAGTTCTTC.